Presented here are 3 T cell receptor beta chains from one specimen sequenced in a study of T cell repertoires in cytomegalovirus infection. No cognate antigen is known for these TCRs. MiXCR was run by TCRdb on the reads, yielding one entry per CDR3 protein. This sample has a few hundred thousand distinct CDR3 sequences; approximately 40% occur once, and the top ten carry over 45%. Material: cultured PBMCs, obtained from culture after CMV antigen stimulation. The receptors originated from a human donor in good health (CMV status not recorded). Some clones in this sample may be carry-over from other donors' samples.

The chain is built from TRBV6-4 and TRBJ1-6, with D possibly matching TRBD1 (5 bases). There are 16 residues in the CDR3. The V gene's germline CDR1 is MRHNA and CDR2 SNTAGT. V lost 3 bases and J lost 1, with 10 bases in between. The DNA of the CDR3 is TGTGCCAGCAGTGAGGGGCCATTTTCCTATAATTCACCCCTCCACTTT. As protein: CASSEGPFSYNSPLHF.

This clonotype has more than one count but fewer than ten. CDR3 sequence (DNA): TGTGCCAGCAACTTCGGGACAGAGAACACCGGGGAGCTGTTTTTT. Protein: CASNFGTENTGELFF. J is TRBJ2-2 and V is TRBV7-9, with 7 bases aligning to TRBD1. This CDR3 has 15 amino acids. CDR1 and CDR2 from the germline V gene are SEHNR and FQNEAQ (reference sequence). V shed 7 bases and J 1 base; nucleotides not matched to a gene: 6.

The V gene is TRBV5-6, the J gene TRBJ2-1; 14 nucleotides match TRBD2. Per germline, CDR1 SGHDT and CDR2 YYEEEE. With V trimmed by 2 bases and J by 8 bases, 6 bases remained unmatched. There are 16 residues in the CDR3. CDR3 in amino acids: CASSLTGLAGVYEQFF. The CDR3 DNA reads as TGTGCCAGCAGCTTAACGGGACTAGCGGGAGTCTATGAGCAGTTCTTC.